The clone carrying this T cell receptor beta chain was found many times. Its antigen is as yet unknown. This sample was included in a study of identical twins. Template switching (which added a universal primer site) was used, and cDNA carried unique molecular identifiers. One entry per CDR3 protein results from TCRdb running MiXCR on the 5' RACE reads. The table shows approximately 690,000 distinct CDR3 sequences, with roughly 6% occurring only once. Germline loops: CDR1 SQVTM, CDR2 ANQGSEA. This CDR3 contains 13 residues. Trimming removed 6 bases at V and 7 bases at J, with 15 bases between. Study results and caveats: Cross-sectional statistical analysis, not tracking of the same donors, underpinned the conclusions.

The chain carries TRBV29-1 and TRBJ2-2; no reliable D call. The TCR comes from a man younger than 35 in good health. The specimen sequenced was naive T cells sorted from blood. CDR3 residues: CSVESVGSGELFF. The CDR3 nucleotides read TGCAGCGTCGAATCGGTAGGCAGCGGGGAGCTGTTTTTT.